These 10 T cell receptor beta chains came from one sample sequenced in a study of post-analysis software for immune sequencing data. General study findings and limits: Roughly 5 TRBV segments occurring more often in patients than controls included TRBV5-6, TRBV5-1 and TRBV20-1.

Tagging with unique molecular identifiers was a feature of the TCR beta cDNA libraries. TCRdb re-derived calls from the PCR reads in MiXCR, one entry per CDR3 protein. The table records roughly 200,000 distinct CDR3 sequences, 29% of them present only once. No antigen has been identified for these receptors. The sequenced sample consisted of blood. These receptor sequences come from a girl younger than 18 with multiple sclerosis.

This chain uses TRBV5-1 with TRBJ1-1, with D unclear. The V end lost 0 bases, the J end lost 6 bases, and 9 bases lay between the germline ends. Germline CDR1 reads SGHRS; CDR2 reads YFSETQ. The length of the CDR3 is 13 residues. In DNA, the CDR3 is TGCGCCAGCAGCTTGGAGGCCAACCCTGAAGCTTTCTTT. This translates into CASSLEANPEAFF.

With regard to this clonotype: A read error may account for a junction end that differs from germline. This chain uses TRBV20-1 with TRBJ2-1; D gene unclear. CDR3 length: 13 amino acids. The germline gives CDR1 DFQATT, CDR2 SNEGSKA (reference sequence). This CDR3 is CGARDGLVMKQFF. In DNA form, the CDR3 reads TGCGGTGCTAGAGATGGCCTGGTAATGAAGCAGTTCTTC.

This clonotype was counted ten times or more. The CDR3 loop reads CASSVAPGSSEQYF. The CDR3 nucleotides read TGTGCCAGCAGCGTAGCCCCTGGTAGTAGCGAGCAGTACTTC. The rearrangement uses TRBV9 and TRBJ2-7; D remains ambiguous. CDR1 is SGDLS, CDR2 YYNGEE, per germline. This CDR3 has 14 amino acids. V shed 0 bases and J shed 6 bases, with 13 bases lying between them.

As concerns this clonotype: It may be a read error: a sequence one base away is much more abundant. The V call is TRBV29-1, the J call TRBJ2-5; 12 nucleotides match TRBD2. J was trimmed by 6 bases and V by 7 bases; bases with no gene match: 3. CDR3 size: 12 residues. Per the germline V gene, CDR1 is SQVTM and CDR2 is ANQGSEA. The CDR3 protein is CSGLAGEKTQYF. Written as DNA, the CDR3 is TGCAGCGGACTAGCGGGGGAGAAGACCCAGTACTTC.

This clonotype was seen ten or more times. CDR3 region: CATSRGPRGTRNQPQHF. The CDR3 nucleotides are TGTGCCACCAGCAGAGGTCCCAGAGGGACAAGAAATCAGCCCCAGCATTTT. V is TRBV15 and J is TRBJ1-5; D perhaps matches TRBD1 (6 bases). V shed 1 base and J shed 4 bases, with 17 bases lying between them. The germline V gene encodes CDR1 LNHNV and CDR2 YYDKDF (reference sequence). CDR3 length: 17 amino acids.

In this sample, this clonotype turned up many times. The chain uses TRBV12-3 or TRBV12-4 and TRBJ1-5; D is unresolved. V gave up 3 bases and J gave up 6 bases, with 9 bases separating them. CDR3 length: 13 residues. CDR3 nucleotides: TGTGCCAGCAGTTTGTTACGAGGTCAGCCCCAGCATTTT. This gives the protein CASSLLRGQPQHF.

V gene TRBV5-1 combines with J gene TRBJ1-5, with D possibly matching TRBD1 (5 bases). Germline V gives CDR1 SGHRS, CDR2 YFSETQ. The CDR3 sequence is 15 residues long. V lost 0 bases and J lost 2, with 9 bases in between. As DNA, the CDR3 is TGCGCCAGCAGCTTGGCAGGGAATGGCAATCAGCCCCAGCATTTT. Its translation: CASSLAGNGNQPQHF.

This clonotype was counted a few times. This chain connects TRBV29-1 to TRBJ1-5; the match to TRBD1 covers 9 bases. The germline CDR1 and CDR2 sequences are SQVTM and ANQGSEA. Trimming at V came to 6 bases and at J to 2 bases, leaving 2 bases not matched to a gene. This CDR3 has 13 residues. As DNA, the CDR3 is TGCAGCGTGGGACAGGGAGGCAATCAGCCCCAGCATTTT. This encodes CSVGQGGNQPQHF.

The chain links TRBV6-5 to TRBJ1-1; the D gene is possibly TRBD1 (5 bases). This CDR3 spans 15 amino acids. Germline V lookup: CDR1 MNHEY, CDR2 SVGAGI. Trimming removed 2 bases from V and 7 bases from J, with 17 bases in between. This CDR3 is CASSYRPWGMVEAFF. The CDR3 DNA reads as TGTGCCAGCAGTTACAGGCCTTGGGGGATGGTTGAAGCTTTCTTT.

The chain employs TRBV5-1 and TRBJ1-2; 8 nucleotides line up with TRBD1. CDR1 is SGHRS and CDR2 is YFSETQ in the germline V gene. Trimming took 4 bases from V and 6 from J; bases not matched to a gene: 8. This CDR3 has 14 amino acids. The CDR3 sequence is CASSRTGSWDGYTF. In nucleotides, the CDR3 is TGCGCCAGCAGCCGGACAGGGAGTTGGGATGGCTACACCTTC. The full variable domain, its missing parts supplied by reference TRBV5-1 and TRBJ1-2, is KAGVTQTPRYLIKTRGQQVTLSCSPISGHRSVSWYQQTPGQGLQFLFEYFSETQRNKGNFPGRFSGRQFSNSRSEMNVSTLELGDSALYLCASSRTGSWDGYTFGSGTRLTVV.